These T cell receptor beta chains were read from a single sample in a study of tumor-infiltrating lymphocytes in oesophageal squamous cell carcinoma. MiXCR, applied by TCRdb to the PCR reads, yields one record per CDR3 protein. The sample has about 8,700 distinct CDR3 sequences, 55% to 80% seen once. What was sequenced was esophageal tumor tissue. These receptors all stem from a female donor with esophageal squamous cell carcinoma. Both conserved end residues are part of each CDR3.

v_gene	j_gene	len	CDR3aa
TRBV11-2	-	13	CASSFGPLDEQYF
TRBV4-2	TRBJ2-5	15	CASSQGLTQQETQYF
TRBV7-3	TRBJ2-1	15	CASSLTREHINEQFF
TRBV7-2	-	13	CASSLGLLDEQFF
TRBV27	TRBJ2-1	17	CASSLGDRPGINNEQFF
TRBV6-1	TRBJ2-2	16	CASSVEGTNSAGELFF
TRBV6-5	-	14	CASWASSGSNEQFF
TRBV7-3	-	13	CASSPRRGYEQYF
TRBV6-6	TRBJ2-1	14	CASSYSGSHNEQFF
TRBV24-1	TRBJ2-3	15	CATSETGGSTDTQYF
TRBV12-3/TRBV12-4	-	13	CASSLGQGSEQYF
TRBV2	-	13	CASNQGWPYEQYF
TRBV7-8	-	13	CASSADREYTQYF
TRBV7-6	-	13	CASSINRQETQYF
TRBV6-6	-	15	CASSDTGTPFYEQYF
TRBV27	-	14	CASSFRGLRGTQYF
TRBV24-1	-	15	CATSDPGAAVYEQYF
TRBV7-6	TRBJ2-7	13	CASSGGVAYEQYF
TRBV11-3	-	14	CASSLRGRRETQYF
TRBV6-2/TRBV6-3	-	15	CASSVDPSSYNEQFF
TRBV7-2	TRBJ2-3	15	CASSLDGRGVDTQYF
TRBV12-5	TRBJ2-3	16	CASGLVKGQGLDTQYF
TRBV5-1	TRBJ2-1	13	CASSSDRTSWEFF
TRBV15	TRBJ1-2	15	CATSRGLGRGYGYTF
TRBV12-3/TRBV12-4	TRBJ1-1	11	CASSLGPPLHF
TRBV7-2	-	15	CASSRLAQKGDTQYF
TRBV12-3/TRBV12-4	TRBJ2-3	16	CASSSTGRPFTDTQYF
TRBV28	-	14	CASSSLAGSNEQFF
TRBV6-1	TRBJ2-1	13	CASTGGAYNEQFF
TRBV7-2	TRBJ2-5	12	CASSRVRETQYF
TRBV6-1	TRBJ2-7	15	CASSLRTGSSYEQYF
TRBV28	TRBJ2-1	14	CVSIGAGLKHEQFF
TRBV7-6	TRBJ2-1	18	CASSLAGYGTGGGDEQFF
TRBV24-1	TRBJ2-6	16	CATSDTTRSGANVLTF
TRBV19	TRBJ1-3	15	CASNRSPGSGNTIYF
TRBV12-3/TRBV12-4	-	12	CASSLEEAEAFF
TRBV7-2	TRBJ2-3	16	CASSYGQAPGTDTQYF
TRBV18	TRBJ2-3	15	CASSRRPPGTDTQYF
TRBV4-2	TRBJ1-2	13	CASSLGGGVGYTF
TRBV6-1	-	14	CASRSGTGYREQFF
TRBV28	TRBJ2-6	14	CASSYYSGANVLTF
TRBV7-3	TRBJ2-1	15	CASSLDRGVSNEQFF